This TCR beta chain was captured in a study of blood T cell repertoires in COVID-19. As handled by the study authors: Amplification from reference gene primers served as the basis for estimated nucleated cell counts. Sequencing used immunoSEQ multiplex PCR; TCRdb keeps in-frame clones, though not all of them. The V and J calls and clone size were taken over from that table, and D and trimming were inferred from the DNA. Of about 160,000 clones detected, 65% to 85% appear once; the ten largest clones hold less than 6%. This CDR3 region has 14 residues. CDR1 SGHRS and CDR2 YFSETQ come from the germline V gene. V gave up 2 bases and J gave up 2 bases; unmatched junction bases: 1. Participant ages covered roughly 18 to 89 years across 24 US areas. Participants were placed into cohorts based on the clinical history they reported. For recovered donors of Cohort 3, there were two negative PCRs, clearance, or symptom resolution.

This rearrangement joins TRBV5-1 to TRBJ1-2; 9 nucleotides match TRBD1. The TCR sequence derives from a man between 40 and 49 years old who had recovered from COVID-19. The sequenced sample consisted of PBMCs or T cells enriched from blood (not recorded which). CDR3 region: CASSLQGANYGYTF. The CDR3 bases are TGCGCCAGCAGCTTACAGGGGGCGAACTATGGCTACACCTTC.